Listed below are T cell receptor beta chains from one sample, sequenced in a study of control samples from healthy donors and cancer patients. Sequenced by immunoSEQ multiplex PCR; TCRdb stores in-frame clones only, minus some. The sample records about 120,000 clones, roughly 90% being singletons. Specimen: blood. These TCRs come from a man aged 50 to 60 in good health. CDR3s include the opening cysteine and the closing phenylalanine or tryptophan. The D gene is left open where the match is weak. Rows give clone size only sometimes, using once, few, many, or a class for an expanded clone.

CASSIFRAGVAGYTF	TGTGCCAGTAGTATCTTTAGGGCGGGGGTAGCTGGCTACACCTTC	TRBJ1-2	-	TRBV19	15	-
CASSPLDQGYTF	TGTGCCAGCTCCCCTTTGGATCAAGGCTACACCTTC	TRBJ1-2	-	TRBV18	12	-
CASSVWDSDLSGANVLTF	TGTGCCAGCAGCGTATGGGACAGCGACCTCTCTGGGGCCAACGTCCTGACTTTC	TRBJ2-6	TRBD1	TRBV9	18	-
CASSYGGRTEAFF	TGTGCCAGCAGTTACGGGGGAAGGACTGAAGCTTTCTTT	TRBJ1-1	-	TRBV6-5	13	-
CASSSQGERTEAFF	TGTGCCAGCAGTTCACAGGGGGAGAGGACTGAAGCTTTCTTT	TRBJ1-1	TRBD1	TRBV6-2/TRBV6-3	14	-
CASSSTYRGREAFF	TGCGCCAGCAGCTCGACTTACAGGGGTAGGGAAGCTTTCTTT	TRBJ1-1	TRBD1	TRBV5-1	14	-
CASSFSGSNYGYTF	TGCGCCAGCAGCTTTAGCGGTTCTAACTATGGCTACACCTTC	TRBJ1-2	-	TRBV5-1	14	-
CAWAPTRGGEQFF	TGTGCCTGGGCCCCCACCCGGGGCGGTGAGCAGTTCTTC	TRBJ2-1	-	TRBV30	13	-
CASSLQGTTDTQYF	TGTGCCAGCTCACTACAGGGGACCACAGATACGCAGTATTTT	TRBJ2-3	TRBD1	TRBV18	14	-
CASSSGPSSGNTIYF	TGCGCCAGCAGCTCCGGACCCAGCTCTGGAAACACCATATATTTT	TRBJ1-3	-	TRBV5-1	15	-
CATSKGQGEAFF	TGTGCCACCAGCAAGGGACAGGGAGAAGCTTTCTTT	TRBJ1-1	TRBD1	TRBV15	12	few
CASSLLGPSFHSPLHF	TGTGCCAGCTCCCTGTTGGGACCATCGTTTCATTCACCCCTCCACTTT	TRBJ1-6	-	TRBV27	16	-
CASSYFPGELFF	TGTGCCAGCAGTTATTTTCCTGGGGAGCTGTTTTTT	TRBJ2-2	-	TRBV6-6	12	-
CASSSDKYEQYF	TGTGCCAGCAGTTCCGACAAGTACGAGCAGTACTTC	TRBJ2-7	-	TRBV27	12	-
CASSLGVTGTEQYF	TGTGCCAGCAGCTTAGGAGTGACAGGGACCGAGCAGTACTTC	TRBJ2-7	TRBD1	TRBV7-9	14	-
CASSQVFGGPEQYF	TGTGCCAGCAGCCAAGTCTTCGGGGGGCCGGAGCAGTACTTC	TRBJ2-7	-	TRBV14	14	-